These T cell receptor beta chains were read from a single sample in a study of CD8 T cells in Susac syndrome. MiXCR, run by TCRdb on the immunoSEQ multiplex PCR reads, gives a single entry per CDR3 protein. The sample shows 150,000 to 200,000 distinct CDR3 sequences, 85% to 95% of them seen only once. Sequenced input: CD4+ T cells from PBMCs. The receptor set was obtained from a human donor in good health. CDR3s include the opening cysteine and the closing phenylalanine or tryptophan. D genes are given only for firm matches.

d_call: TRBD1; v_call: TRBV5-1; cdr3_aa: CASRQDRAAADTQYF
d_call: NA; v_call: TRBV23-1; cdr3_aa: CASSNEGLSYEQYF
d_call: NA; v_call: TRBV21-1; cdr3_aa: CANRTDGNYNEQFF
d_call: NA; v_call: TRBV7-9; cdr3_aa: CASSLEMGTRISGANVLTF
d_call: TRBD1; v_call: TRBV11-2; cdr3_aa: CASSQGTGADTQYF
d_call: NA; v_call: TRBV20-1; cdr3_aa: CSARDRQGWTGELFF
d_call: NA; v_call: TRBV9; cdr3_aa: CASSAGQGQFTDTQYF
d_call: TRBD1; v_call: TRBV6-5; cdr3_aa: CASSYSGTGDDEQYF
d_call: NA; v_call: TRBV5-1; cdr3_aa: CASSQPGTNEQFF
d_call: NA; v_call: TRBV29-1; cdr3_aa: CSVRGLGQGTTDTQYF
d_call: NA; v_call: TRBV5-8; cdr3_aa: CASFNWGEQFF
d_call: NA; v_call: TRBV20-1; cdr3_aa: CSARDTGGKNTEAFF
d_call: NA; v_call: TRBV7-2; cdr3_aa: CASSQSISSGANVLTF
d_call: NA; v_call: TRBV30; cdr3_aa: CACRLPSKNIQYF
d_call: NA; v_call: TRBV5-4; cdr3_aa: CASSPGRADTQYF
d_call: NA; v_call: TRBV14; cdr3_aa: CASSQGSGRQETQYF
d_call: TRBD2; v_call: TRBV20-1; cdr3_aa: CSARLAGSTDTQYF
d_call: NA; v_call: TRBV15; cdr3_aa: CATRLNGGNEQFF
d_call: NA; v_call: TRBV6-2/TRBV6-3; cdr3_aa: CASSFNFMGGTEAFF
d_call: NA; v_call: TRBV5-5; cdr3_aa: CASQGASSGANVLTF
d_call: NA; v_call: TRBV7-3; cdr3_aa: CASSFSGRTSYNEQFF
d_call: TRBD1; v_call: TRBV2; cdr3_aa: CASTDRGGNTEAFF
d_call: NA; v_call: TRBV20-1; cdr3_aa: CSALLADGYGYTF
d_call: NA; v_call: TRBV29-1; cdr3_aa: CSVEVRHFPTDTQYF
d_call: NA; v_call: TRBV6-2/TRBV6-3; cdr3_aa: CASSYNPGSLYEQYF
d_call: TRBD1; v_call: TRBV3-1; cdr3_aa: CASSRQQGSPEAFF